What follows are 23 T cell receptor beta chains derived from one specimen sequenced in a study of cytomegalovirus exposure and HLA in healthy donors (dated by TCRdb to 2016 to 2017). The library came from the immunoSEQ multiplex PCR assay. The multiplex PCR relied on a mix of 60 forward primers for TCR Vbeta segments and 13 reverse primers for TCR Jbeta segments. TCRdb stores this immuneACCESS table with in-frame sequences only. Part of the clones is absent; in the studies checked, under half of the shortfall reflects unresolved V genes, and no reason is known for the rest. The sample table lists 75,000 to 80,000 clones, 78% of them with a count of one. Jointly, the top ten make up approximately 8.9% of the sample. The sequenced sample was PBMCs. The receptors derive from a woman between 40 and 50 years old in good health and CMV-seropositive.

The chain employs TRBV28 and TRBJ1-2; D uncertain. V was cut by 4 bases and J by 8 bases, with 20 bases left in between. The germline V gene encodes CDR1 MDHEN and CDR2 SYDVKM. This CDR3 has 15 amino acids. CDR3 coding DNA: TGTGCCAGCAGTTCCGGACCCTCCGAGGGTAGCGGCTACACCTTC. This translates into CASSSGPSEGSGYTF.

Of note for this clone: One junction end does not reproduce the germline sequence, and a read error may be involved. The chain recombines TRBV28 with TRBJ2-1; TRBD1 matches at 7 bases. Germline values: CDR1 MDHEN, CDR2 SYDVKM. CDR3 size: 15 residues. CDR3 sequence (DNA): TGTGCCAGCAGCCCAGTAGGGGGCTCCCACAATGAGCAGTTCTTC. Translating it yields CASSPVGGSHNEQFF.

The rearrangement uses TRBV14 and TRBJ2-7; 9 positions match TRBD1. Unmatched junction bases numbered 3, after V lost 3 bases and J lost 0 bases. Germline V gene data show CDR1 as SGHDN and CDR2 as FVKESK. This CDR3 region has 15 residues. The CDR3 nucleotides read TGTGCCAGCAGCCAGGGGGACAGGGTCTCCTACGAGCAGTACTTC. Protein: CASSQGDRVSYEQYF.

This clone has a handful of counts. This rearrangement joins TRBV6-1 to TRBJ1-1; D remains unclear. The V gene lost 1 base and the J gene lost 10 bases, with 13 bases spanning the gap. Per germline, CDR1 MNHNS and CDR2 SASEGT. The CDR3 spans 13 residues. The CDR3 sequence: CASSEDTLSVAFF. CDR3 DNA: TGTGCCAGCAGTGAAGATACGCTCAGCGTAGCTTTCTTT.

This clone showed up just once. The CDR3 coding sequence is TGTGCCAGCAGCACCGAGCGGGGGGGCTATGAGACCCAGTACTTC. Protein sequence: CASSTERGGYETQYF. The rearrangement joins TRBV7-3 to TRBJ2-5; TRBD2 aligns across 10 bases. Germline lookup yields CDR1 SGHTA and CDR2 FQGTGA. V dropped 5 bases and J dropped 5; count of bases not matched to a gene: 8. The CDR3 sequence is 15 residues long.

This clone counts as medium-sized (0.01 to 0.1%). The rearrangement uses TRBV27 and TRBJ2-5, with 10 bases identical to TRBD2. Germline lookup yields CDR1 MNHEY and CDR2 SMNVEV (reference sequence). Trimming removed 11 bases from V and 3 bases from J; junction bases left unmatched: 9. This CDR3 has 14 residues. The CDR3 loop reads CAVRGLAGEETQYF. As DNA, the CDR3 is TGTGCCGTAAGAGGGCTAGCGGGGGAAGAGACCCAGTACTTC.

The chain links TRBV4-1 to TRBJ2-5, with 8 bases matching TRBD2. Germline V gene lookup returns CDR1 MGHRA and CDR2 YSYEKL. V was pared by 4 bases and J by 3 bases, with 10 bases of the junction left unmatched. This CDR3 has 16 amino acids. CDR3 region: CASSLPHSAGEETQYF. The CDR3 DNA reads TGCGCCAGCAGCCTCCCCCACTCAGCGGGGGAAGAGACCCAGTACTTC.

A few counts support this clone. CDR3 region: CASSKIRRGSSYNSPLHF. In nucleotides, the CDR3 is TGTGCCAGCAGCAAAATCCGGCGGGGTAGCTCCTATAATTCACCCCTCCACTTT. V usage is TRBV7-8 and J usage is TRBJ1-6; no clear D. The CDR3 sequence is 18 residues long. The V end was cut by 5 bases, the J end by 0 bases, with 17 bases between. The germline CDR1 and CDR2 sequences are SGHVS and FQNEAQ.

The V and J genes are TRBV5-5 and TRBJ1-1; 8 bases agree with TRBD1. This CDR3 comprises 14 residues. J lost 3 bases, V lost 5 bases, and 6 bases had no gene match. Germline V gives CDR1 SGHKS, CDR2 YYEKEE (reference sequence). The CDR3 sequence is CASSFTDRDTEAFF. CDR3 bases: TGTGCCAGCAGTTTTACGGACAGGGACACTGAAGCTTTCTTT.

The rearrangement links TRBV27 to TRBJ1-2, with 8 bases matching TRBD1. This CDR3 has 16 residues. J lost 6 bases, V lost 6 bases, and 15 bases had no gene match. The germline V gene has CDR1 MNHEY and CDR2 SMNVEV (reference sequence). CDR3 loop: CASSPRTGFKGNGYTF. CDR3 DNA: TGTGCCAGCAGCCCTAGGACAGGGTTTAAGGGAAATGGCTACACCTTC.

This CDR3 is CSVEAGTPEAFF. Written as DNA, the CDR3 is TGCAGCGTTGAAGCCGGGACACCTGAAGCTTTCTTT. The rearrangement joins TRBV29-1 to TRBJ1-1; tentatively, D is TRBD1 (6 bases). Trimming removed 1 base at V and 6 bases at J, with 9 bases between. Per the germline V gene, CDR1 is SQVTM and CDR2 is ANQGSEA. The CDR3 length is 12 residues.

The CDR3 loop reads CASQTGEAEAFF. The CDR3 DNA follows: TGTGCCAGCCAGACAGGAGAGGCTGAAGCTTTCTTT. This chain connects TRBV18 to TRBJ1-1, with D perhaps matching TRBD1 (6 bases). Trimming shortened V by 8 bases and J by 6 bases, and 13 bases separated the two germline ends. Germline assignment: CDR1 KGHSH and CDR2 LQKENI. The CDR3 is 12 amino acids.

The chain recombines TRBV7-2 with TRBJ2-7, with D maybe TRBD1 (5 bases). V lost 1 base, J lost 6 bases, and 13 bases lay in between. This CDR3 comprises 14 residues. The germline gives CDR1 SGHTA, CDR2 FQGNSA. The CDR3 coding sequence is TGTGCCAGCAGCTTAGTTCGGCAGGGCGGCGAGCAGTACTTC. Protein sequence: CASSLVRQGGEQYF.

V and J are TRBV6-5 and TRBJ1-5; D is possibly TRBD1 (5 bases). The CDR3 runs 15 residues. Trimming removed 6 bases from V and 0 bases from J, with 12 bases in between. CDR1 MNHEY and CDR2 SVGAGI come from the germline V gene. The CDR3 protein is CASRQDTYSNQPQHF. In DNA, the CDR3 is TGTGCCAGCAGGCAGGACACCTATAGCAATCAGCCCCAGCATTTT.

This chain links TRBV5-1 with TRBJ1-6, with 7 bases that match TRBD1. The CDR3 covers 16 residues. Germline V gives CDR1 SGHRS, CDR2 YFSETQ. J gave up 6 bases and V 0 bases, and 6 bases lay outside the gene matches. For the CDR3, the DNA is TGCGCCAGCAGCTTGGAAGGGGGCGGAGGTAATTCACCCCTCCACTTT. Its translation is CASSLEGGGGNSPLHF.

This clone was seen a single time. J is TRBJ2-3 and V is TRBV18; 11 bases map to TRBD2. Germline CDR1 reads KGHSH; CDR2 reads LQKENI. The CDR3 sequence is 16 residues long. J lost 4 bases, V lost 2 bases, and 5 bases had no gene match. The CDR3 DNA reads TGTGCCAGCTCACCAGAGACTAGCGGGGAAGCAGATACGCAGTATTTT. It yields the protein CASSPETSGEADTQYF.

The chain uses TRBV7-2 and TRBJ1-5; weak D call: TRBD1 (6 bases). CDR1 and CDR2 (germline): SGHTA, FQGNSA. The CDR3 is made up of 17 amino acids. V was shortened by 2 bases and J by 6 bases, with 20 bases between the two germline ends. The CDR3 sequence is CASSLRTTGKAGQPQHF. CDR3 DNA: TGTGCCAGCAGCTTAAGGACAACAGGGAAGGCTGGTCAGCCCCAGCATTTT.

This chain joins TRBV6-1 and TRBJ2-7, with 14 bases identical to TRBD2. CDR3 length: 14 residues. Trimming removed 4 bases from V and 4 bases from J; junction bases left unmatched: 0. Germline values: CDR1 MNHNS, CDR2 SASEGT. CDR3 region: CASSGTSGGYEQYF. DNA for the CDR3: TGTGCCAGCAGTGGGACTAGCGGGGGGTACGAGCAGTACTTC.

This sequence joins TRBV28 and TRBJ2-3; 8 nucleotides agree with TRBD1. Trimming at V came to 4 bases and at J to 8 bases, leaving 2 bases not matched to a gene. This CDR3 comprises 12 residues. The germline gives CDR1 MDHEN, CDR2 SYDVKM. The CDR3 DNA sequence: TGTGCCAGCAGTTCACAGGGGGTTACGCAGTATTTT. Its translation: CASSSQGVTQYF.

CDR3: CASSSPDRGAYEQYF. Written as DNA, the CDR3 is TGTGCCAGCAGCTCGCCGGACAGGGGGGCCTACGAGCAGTACTTC. The chain recombines TRBV7-2 with TRBJ2-7; 10 nucleotides match TRBD1. Germline V gives CDR1 SGHTA, CDR2 FQGNSA. Unmatched junction bases numbered 5, after V lost 4 bases and J lost 2 bases. This CDR3 has 15 residues.

This clone was observed once. The J gene is TRBJ1-4, the V gene TRBV18; possible D gene TRBD1, 6 bases. V was clipped by 3 bases and J by 7 bases, with 12 bases between them. The CDR3 is made up of 14 amino acids. Per the germline V gene, CDR1 is KGHSH and CDR2 is LQKENI. The CDR3 region is CASSPTGSSEKLFF. The CDR3, as DNA: TGTGCCAGCTCACCGACAGGTTCGAGTGAAAAACTGTTTTTT.

V is TRBV30 and J is TRBJ1-6; TRBD1 matches at 8 bases. V gave up 1 base and J gave up 9 bases; unmatched junction bases: 5. The CDR3 has 14 residues. Germline V gene data show CDR1 as GTSNPN and CDR2 as SVGIG (reference sequence). For the CDR3, the DNA is TGTGCCTGGAGTGCGGGACAGGCCCGTTCACCCCTCCACTTT. It specifies CAWSAGQARSPLHF.

The chain links TRBV18 to TRBJ2-3; the D is unclear. V was pared by 0 bases and J by 6 bases, with 10 bases between. The CDR3 contains 14 residues. The germline V gene encodes CDR1 KGHSH and CDR2 LQKENI. CDR3 sequence: CASSPPSRSDTQYF. The CDR3 nucleotides read TGTGCCAGCTCACCACCGTCGAGATCGGATACGCAGTATTTT.